The clone carrying this T cell receptor (beta chain) came up once. The data belong to a study of technical replicates of blood from a few donors. CDR1 SEHNR and CDR2 FQNEAQ come from the germline V gene (reference sequence). With 5 bases removed from V and 3 bases from J, the gap between germline ends came to 12 bases. This CDR3 has 14 amino acids. The data were produced by immunoSEQ multiplex PCR, yet TCRdb's version contains in-frame clones alone and is incomplete. The profile shows roughly 80,000 clones, approximately 91% of them singletons. This clonotype originated in a human donor in good health. The sample comprised T cells isolated from PBMCs. The chain carries TRBV7-9 and TRBJ2-3, with a possible D match to TRBD1 (6 bases). CDR3 protein: CASSPRDTTDTQYF. The DNA of the CDR3 is TGTGCCAGCAGCCCCCGGGACACTACAGATACGCAGTATTTT.